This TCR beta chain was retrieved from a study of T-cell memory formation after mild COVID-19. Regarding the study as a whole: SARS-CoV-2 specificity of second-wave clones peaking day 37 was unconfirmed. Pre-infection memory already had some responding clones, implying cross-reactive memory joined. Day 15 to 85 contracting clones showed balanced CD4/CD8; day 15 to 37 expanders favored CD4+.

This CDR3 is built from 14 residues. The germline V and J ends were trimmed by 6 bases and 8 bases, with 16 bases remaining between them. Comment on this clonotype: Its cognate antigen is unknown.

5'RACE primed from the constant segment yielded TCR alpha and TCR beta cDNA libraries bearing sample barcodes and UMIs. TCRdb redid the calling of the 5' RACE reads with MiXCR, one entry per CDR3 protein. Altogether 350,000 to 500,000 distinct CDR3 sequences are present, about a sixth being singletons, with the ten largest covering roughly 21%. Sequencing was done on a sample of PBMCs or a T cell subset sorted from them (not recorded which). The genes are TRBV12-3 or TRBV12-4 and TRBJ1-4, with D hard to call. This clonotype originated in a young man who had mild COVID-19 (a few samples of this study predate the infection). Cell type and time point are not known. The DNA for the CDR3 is TGTGCCAGCAGCGAGGAGGCCTGGGGAGAAAAACTGTTTTTT. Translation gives CASSEEAWGEKLFF.